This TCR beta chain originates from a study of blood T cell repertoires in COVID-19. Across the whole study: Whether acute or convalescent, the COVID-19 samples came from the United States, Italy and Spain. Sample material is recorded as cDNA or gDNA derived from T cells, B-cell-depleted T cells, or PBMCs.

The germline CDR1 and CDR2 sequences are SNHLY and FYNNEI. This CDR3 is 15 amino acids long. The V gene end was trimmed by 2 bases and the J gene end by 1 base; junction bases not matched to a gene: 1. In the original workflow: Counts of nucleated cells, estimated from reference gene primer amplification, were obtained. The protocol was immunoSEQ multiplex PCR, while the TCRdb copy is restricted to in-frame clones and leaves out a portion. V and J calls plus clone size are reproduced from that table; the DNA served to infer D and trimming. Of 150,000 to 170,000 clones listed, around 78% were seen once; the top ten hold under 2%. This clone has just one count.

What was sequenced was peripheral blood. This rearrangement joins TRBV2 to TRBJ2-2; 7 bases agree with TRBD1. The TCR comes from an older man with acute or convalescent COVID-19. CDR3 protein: CASSERTGNTGELFF. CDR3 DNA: TGTGCCAGCAGTGAAAGGACAGGGAACACCGGGGAGCTGTTTTTT. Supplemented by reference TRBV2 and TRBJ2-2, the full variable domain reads EPEVTQTPSHQVTQMGQEVILRCVPISNHLYFYWYRQILGQKVEFLVSFYNNEISEKSEIFDDQFSVERPDGSNFTLKIRSTKLEDSAMYFCASSERTGNTGELFFGEGSRLTVL.